These 5 T cell receptor beta chains came from one sample sequenced in a study of graft-versus-host responses after intestinal transplantation. Data came from immunoSEQ multiplex PCR; TCRdb stores just in-frame clones and leaves some out. The sample lists 20,000 to 25,000 clones, around 41% occurring once. Responders (200,000, CFSE-labeled) met 200,000 stimulators that were irradiated and violet-dye-labeled. Specimen: alloreactive CD8+ T cells from a mixed lymphocyte reaction culture, collected before intestinal transplant. Subset indicated: CFSE-low proliferating T cells sorted from approximately 6-day pre-transplant mixed lymphocyte reaction (GvH or HvG direction). The receptors here all came from a human patient who received an intestinal transplant.

In regard to this clone: A junction boundary mismatches the germline segment, possibly from a read error. J is TRBJ2-5 and V is TRBV5-1, with D maybe TRBD1 (6 bases). Germline V gene sequence: CDR1 SGHRS, CDR2 YFSETQ. CDR3 length equals 15 residues. The CDR3 DNA follows: TGCGCCAGCACCTTGTCGCTGGGGGCTCAAGAGACCCAGTACTTC. Encoded protein: CASTLSLGAQETQYF.

This sequence joins TRBV7-9 and TRBJ2-2, with D maybe TRBD2 (7 bases). This CDR3 is built from 15 residues. The V and J ends lost 1 base and 5 bases respectively, with 11 bases between them. The germline CDR1 and CDR2 sequences are SEHNR and FQNEAQ (reference sequence). For the CDR3, the DNA is TGTGCCAGCAGCTTAGTACAGGGACTAACCGGGGAGCTGTTTTTT. The encoded protein is CASSLVQGLTGELFF. The full variable domain, with the rest looked up from reference TRBV7-9 and TRBJ2-2, is DTGVSQNPRHKITKRGQNVTFRCDPISEHNRLYWYRQTLGQGPEFLTYFQNEAQLEKSRLLSDRFSAERPKGSFSTLEIQRTEQGDSAMYLCASSLVQGLTGELFFGEGSRLTVL.

This clone occurred a few times. The chain couples TRBV6-1 to TRBJ2-7; 10 nucleotides line up with TRBD1. The germline CDR1 and CDR2 sequences are MNHNS and SASEGT. Germline trimming cut 5 bases from V and 5 bases from J; bases unmatched to any gene: 9. The CDR3 loop spans 15 amino acids. Here the CDR3 reads CASSSMGQGFHEQYF. The CDR3 bases are TGTGCCAGCAGTTCGATGGGACAGGGGTTCCACGAGCAGTACTTC.

This clone was recorded a few times. The J gene is TRBJ2-2, the V gene TRBV6-1, with D unresolved. Trimming cost V 2 bases and J 2 bases, with 9 bases left between them. This CDR3 comprises 15 residues. The germline V gene has CDR1 MNHNS and CDR2 SASEGT. The chain's CDR3 is CASSEPVGNTGELFF. DNA for the CDR3: TGTGCCAGCAGTGAACCAGTGGGAAACACCGGGGAGCTGTTTTTT.

This clone was found a few times. The chain carries TRBV2 and TRBJ2-1; 9 positions agree with TRBD2. Germline CDR1 SNHLY, CDR2 FYNNEI. The CDR3 totals 15 residues. Losses at the gene ends were 5 bases for V and 7 bases for J; bases not matched to a gene: 9. CDR3 sequence reads: CASSLLAGSGNEQFF. The CDR3 DNA reads TGTGCCAGCAGTCTACTAGCGGGCTCTGGGAATGAGCAGTTCTTC.